What follows is one TCR beta chain and its context. Its antigen is unidentified. PCR was performed using 60 Vbeta and 13 Jbeta primers. The table came from immunoSEQ multiplex PCR; TCRdb's copy has only in-frame clones and leaves some out. This table has 150,000 to 200,000 clones, approximately 80% appearing once. The sample comes from a study of cytomegalovirus exposure and HLA in healthy donors. Whole-study context: An early data release held around 80 million unique TCRs from HLA-typed donors.

Study-wide findings and caveats: A later analysis reportedly found fewer N-insertions in an Asian-associated ancestry cluster than the roughly 680-donor mean.

From germline, CDR1 is SGHKS and CDR2 YYEKEE (reference sequence). The V and J ends lost 5 bases and 8 bases respectively, with 20 bases between them. CDR3 length: 15 residues. The specimen was PBMCs. This chain connects TRBV5-5 to TRBJ2-1; weak D call: TRBD2 (7 bases). The sequence came from a woman aged 18-35 years in good health and CMV-seropositive. The CDR3 sequence is CASRSDGGPGHEQFF. CDR3 in DNA: TGTGCCAGCAGGAGCGACGGGGGGCCAGGACATGAGCAGTTCTTC.